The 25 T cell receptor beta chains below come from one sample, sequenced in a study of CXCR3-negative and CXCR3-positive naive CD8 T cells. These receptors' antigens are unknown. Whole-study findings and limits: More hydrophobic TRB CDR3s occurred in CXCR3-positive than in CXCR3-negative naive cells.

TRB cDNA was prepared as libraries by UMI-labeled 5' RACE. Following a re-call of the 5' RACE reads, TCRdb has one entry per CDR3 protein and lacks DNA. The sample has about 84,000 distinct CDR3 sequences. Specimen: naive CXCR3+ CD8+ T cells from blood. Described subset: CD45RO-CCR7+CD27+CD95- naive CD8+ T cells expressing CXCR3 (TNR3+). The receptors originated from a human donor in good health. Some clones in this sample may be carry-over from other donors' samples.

The CDR3 spells CASSQGLGQDNEQFF. This chain joins TRBV4-3 and TRBJ2-1; the TCRdb D gene call, TRBD2, has no DNA to confirm it. The CDR3 runs 15 residues. In germline, CDR1 is LGHNA, CDR2 YSLEER.

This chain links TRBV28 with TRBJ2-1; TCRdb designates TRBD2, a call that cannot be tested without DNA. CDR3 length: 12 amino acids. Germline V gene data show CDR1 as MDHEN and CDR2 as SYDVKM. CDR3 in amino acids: CASSNPTSVWFF. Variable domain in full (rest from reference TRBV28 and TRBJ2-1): DVKVTQSSRYLVKRTGEKVFLECVQDMDHENMFWYRQDPGLGLRLIYFSYDVKMKEKGDIPEGYSVSREKKERFSLILESASTNQTSMYLCASSNPTSVWFFGPGTRLTVL.

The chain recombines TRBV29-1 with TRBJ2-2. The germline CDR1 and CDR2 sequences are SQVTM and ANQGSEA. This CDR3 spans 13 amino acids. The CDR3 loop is CGVRWQATGELFF.

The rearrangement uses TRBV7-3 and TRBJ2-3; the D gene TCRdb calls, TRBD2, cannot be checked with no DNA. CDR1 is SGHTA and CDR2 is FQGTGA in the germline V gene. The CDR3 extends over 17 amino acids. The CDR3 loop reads CASSSGLGGTGTDTQYF.

This CDR3 reads CASSLLGNSGNTIYF. V gene TRBV12-3 or TRBV12-4 combines with J gene TRBJ1-3. The CDR3 contains 15 residues.

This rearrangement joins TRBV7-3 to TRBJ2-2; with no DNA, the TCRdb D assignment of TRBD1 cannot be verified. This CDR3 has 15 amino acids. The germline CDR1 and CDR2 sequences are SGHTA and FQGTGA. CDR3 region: CASSDFGLGAGELFF.

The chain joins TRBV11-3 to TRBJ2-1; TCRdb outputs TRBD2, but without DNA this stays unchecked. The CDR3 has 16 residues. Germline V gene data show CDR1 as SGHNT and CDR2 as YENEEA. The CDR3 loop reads CASSRGLAGPYNEQFF.

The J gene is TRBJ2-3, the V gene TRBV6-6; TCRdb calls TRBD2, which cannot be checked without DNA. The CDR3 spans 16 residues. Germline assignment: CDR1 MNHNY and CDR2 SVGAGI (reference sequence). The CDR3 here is CASSYSMALQADTQYF.

The CDR3 protein is CASSRDGLMVDGYTF. This chain links TRBV6-4 with TRBJ1-2. The CDR3 spans 15 residues. Germline V gene data show CDR1 as MRHNA and CDR2 as SNTAGT.

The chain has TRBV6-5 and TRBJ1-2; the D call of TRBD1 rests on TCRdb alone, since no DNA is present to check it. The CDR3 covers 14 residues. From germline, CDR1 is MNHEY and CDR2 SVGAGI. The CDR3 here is CASRTDRGAYGYTF.

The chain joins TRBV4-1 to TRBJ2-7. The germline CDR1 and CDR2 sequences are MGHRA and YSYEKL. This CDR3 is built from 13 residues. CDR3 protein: CASSQEPSYEQYF.

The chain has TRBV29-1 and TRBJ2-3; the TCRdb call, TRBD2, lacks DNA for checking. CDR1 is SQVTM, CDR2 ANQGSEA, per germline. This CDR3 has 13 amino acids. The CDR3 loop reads CSVVAGATDTQYF.

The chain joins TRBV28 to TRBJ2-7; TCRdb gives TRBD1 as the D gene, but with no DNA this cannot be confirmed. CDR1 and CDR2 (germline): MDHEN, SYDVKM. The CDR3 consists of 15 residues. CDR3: CASSFTGVQVGEQYF.

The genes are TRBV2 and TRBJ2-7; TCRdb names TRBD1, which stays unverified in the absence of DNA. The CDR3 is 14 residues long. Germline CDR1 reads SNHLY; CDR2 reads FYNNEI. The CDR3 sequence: CASLGAGNPYEQYF.

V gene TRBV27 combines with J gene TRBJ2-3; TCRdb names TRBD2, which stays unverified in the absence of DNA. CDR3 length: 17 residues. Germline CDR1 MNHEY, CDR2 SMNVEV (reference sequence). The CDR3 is CASSLTENPEVGDTQYF.

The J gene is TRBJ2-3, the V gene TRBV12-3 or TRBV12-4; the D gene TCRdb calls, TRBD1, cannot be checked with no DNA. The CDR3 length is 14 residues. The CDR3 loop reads CASIQRQGEDTQYF.

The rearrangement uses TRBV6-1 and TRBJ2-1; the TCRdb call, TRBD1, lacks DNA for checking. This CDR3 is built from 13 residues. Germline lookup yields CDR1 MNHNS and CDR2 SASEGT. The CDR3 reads CASSERIGAKQFF.

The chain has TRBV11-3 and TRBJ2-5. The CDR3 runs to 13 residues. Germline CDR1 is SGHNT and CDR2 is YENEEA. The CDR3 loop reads CASSLYGEETQYF.

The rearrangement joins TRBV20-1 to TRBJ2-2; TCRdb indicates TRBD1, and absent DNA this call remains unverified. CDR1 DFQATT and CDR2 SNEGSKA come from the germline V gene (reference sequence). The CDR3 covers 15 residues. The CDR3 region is CSARAAGGLAGELFF.

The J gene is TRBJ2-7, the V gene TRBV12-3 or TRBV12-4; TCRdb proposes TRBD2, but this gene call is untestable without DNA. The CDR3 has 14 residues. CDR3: CASSLIGGAAEQYF.

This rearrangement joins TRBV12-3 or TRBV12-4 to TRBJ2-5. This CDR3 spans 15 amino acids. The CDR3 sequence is CASSSESISGETQYF.

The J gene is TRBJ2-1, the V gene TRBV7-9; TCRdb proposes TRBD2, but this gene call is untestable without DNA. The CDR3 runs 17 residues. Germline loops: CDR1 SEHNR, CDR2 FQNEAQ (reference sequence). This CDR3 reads CASSLEKGLAGAHEQFF.

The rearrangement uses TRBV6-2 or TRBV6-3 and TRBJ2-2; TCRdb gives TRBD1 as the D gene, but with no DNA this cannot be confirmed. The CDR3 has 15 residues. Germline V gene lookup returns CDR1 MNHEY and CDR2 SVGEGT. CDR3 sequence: CASSKTGGDTGELFF.

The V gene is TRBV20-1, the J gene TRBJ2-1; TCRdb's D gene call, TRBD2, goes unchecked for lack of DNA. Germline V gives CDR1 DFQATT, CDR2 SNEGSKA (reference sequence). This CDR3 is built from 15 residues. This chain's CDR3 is CSAPAWASGYNEQFF.

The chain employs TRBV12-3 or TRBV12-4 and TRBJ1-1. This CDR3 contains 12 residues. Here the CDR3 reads CASSFGHTEAFF.